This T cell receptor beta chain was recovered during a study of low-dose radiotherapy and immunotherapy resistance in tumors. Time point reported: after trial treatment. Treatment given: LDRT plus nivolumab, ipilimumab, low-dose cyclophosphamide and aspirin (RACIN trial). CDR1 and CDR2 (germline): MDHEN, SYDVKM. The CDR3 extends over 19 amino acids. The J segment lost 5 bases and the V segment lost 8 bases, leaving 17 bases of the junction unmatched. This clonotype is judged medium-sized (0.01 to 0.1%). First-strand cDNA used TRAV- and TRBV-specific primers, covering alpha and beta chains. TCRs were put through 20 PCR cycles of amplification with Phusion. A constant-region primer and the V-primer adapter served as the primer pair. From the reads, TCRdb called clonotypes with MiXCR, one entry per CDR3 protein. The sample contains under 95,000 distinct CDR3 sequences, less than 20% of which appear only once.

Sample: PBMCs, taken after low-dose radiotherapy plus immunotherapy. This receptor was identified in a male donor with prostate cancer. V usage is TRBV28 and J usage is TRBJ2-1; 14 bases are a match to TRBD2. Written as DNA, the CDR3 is TGTGCCAGCCAAGTCCCCCCGGGACTAGCGGGAGCGGTGGACAATGAGCAGTTCTTC. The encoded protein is CASQVPPGLAGAVDNEQFF.